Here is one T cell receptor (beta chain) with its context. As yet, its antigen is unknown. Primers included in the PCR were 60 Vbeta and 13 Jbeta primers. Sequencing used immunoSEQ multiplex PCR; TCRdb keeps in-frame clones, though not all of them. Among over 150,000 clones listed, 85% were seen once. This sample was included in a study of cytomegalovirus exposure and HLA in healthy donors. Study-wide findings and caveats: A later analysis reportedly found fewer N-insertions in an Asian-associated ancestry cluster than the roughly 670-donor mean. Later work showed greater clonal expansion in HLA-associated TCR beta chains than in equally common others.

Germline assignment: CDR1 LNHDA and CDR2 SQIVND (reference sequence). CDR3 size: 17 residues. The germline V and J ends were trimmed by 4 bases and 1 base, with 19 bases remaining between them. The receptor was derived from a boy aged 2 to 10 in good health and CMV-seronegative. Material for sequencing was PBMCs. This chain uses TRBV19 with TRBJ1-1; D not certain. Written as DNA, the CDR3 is TGTGCCAGTAGTAAGGGAGACTACCAGGTTTCGAACACTGAAGCTTTCTTT. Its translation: CASSKGDYQVSNTEAFF.